This T cell receptor beta chain was identified during a study of Ad26.COV2.S vaccination and SARS-CoV-2 variants. Indicated treatment: some 19 received Ad26.COV2.S at low or high dose, single or two shots; about 5 received placebo; per-sample allocation not given. The samples were gathered on day 63 after the first injection of vaccine or placebo. The method was immunoSEQ multiplex PCR; TCRdb's version includes in-frame clones alone and lacks a portion of them. The sample contains over 400,000 clones, roughly 89% of which appear only once. V was trimmed by 0 bases and J by 4 bases, leaving 11 bases between them. CDR1 is MNHEY and CDR2 is SVGAGI in the germline V gene. The CDR3 spans 15 residues.

The sequences come from peripheral blood, collected in a trial of Ad26.COV2.S vaccine versus placebo. The genes are TRBV6-5 and TRBJ2-3; D gene ambiguous. This TCR was recovered from a person between 18 and 65 years old who received the Ad26.COV2.S COVID-19 vaccine or a placebo. CDR3 in DNA: TGTGCCAGCAGTTACTCGTGGCCCGAGGCAGATACGCAGTATTTT. Its translation is CASSYSWPEADTQYF.